Listed here are 30 T cell receptor beta chains from one sample, sequenced in a study of T-cell reconstitution after alpha-beta-depleted transplantation in children. As it was prepared, the TCRbeta library received unique molecular identifiers. A single record per CDR3 protein comes from TCRdb applying MiXCR to the PCR reads. The data contain about 580,000 distinct CDR3 sequences, approximately 30% of them singletons. The sample in question was PBMCs, obtained before TCRalphabeta/CD19-depleted stem cell transplant. These receptors were obtained from a boy less than two years old with Wiskott-Aldrich syndrome, due to receive a stem cell transplant.

The rearrangement links TRBV5-1 to TRBJ1-1; tentatively, D is TRBD1 (5 bases). The ends were cut back, 4 bases at V and 3 bases at J, with 13 bases in the middle. CDR1 SGHRS and CDR2 YFSETQ come from the germline V gene. The CDR3 length is 14 residues. CDR3 bases: TGCGCCAGCAGCGTTACAGGTGGGGACACTGAAGCTTTCTTT. Protein product: CASSVTGGDTEAFF.

The J gene is TRBJ2-1, the V gene TRBV7-2, with D perhaps TRBD2 (5 bases). In germline, CDR1 is SGHTA, CDR2 FQGNSA. V lost 5 bases to trimming and J lost 10 bases, with 15 bases between them. CDR3 length: 13 residues. DNA of the CDR3: TGTGCCAGCAGCCGGGAAGTGATCGGCGAGCAGTTCTTC. Its translation is CASSREVIGEQFF.

This sequence joins TRBV20-1 and TRBJ2-7; 8 nucleotides agree with TRBD1. The junction had 5 bases not matched to a gene; V was cut back by 2 bases and J by 5 bases. Per germline, CDR1 DFQATT and CDR2 SNEGSKA (reference sequence). This CDR3 spans 13 amino acids. The CDR3 loop is CSARRQGADEQYF. The CDR3 DNA sequence: TGCAGTGCTAGACGGCAGGGGGCCGACGAGCAGTACTTC.

This chain links TRBV5-6 with TRBJ1-1; D is ambiguous. The CDR3 length is 14 residues. V lost 1 base, J lost 4 bases, and 11 bases lay in between. The V gene's germline CDR1 is SGHDT and CDR2 YYEEEE. CDR3 in amino acids: CASSLWAGPTEAFF. CDR3 nucleotides: TGTGCCAGCAGCTTGTGGGCCGGCCCCACTGAAGCTTTCTTT.

The chain is built from TRBV12-3 or TRBV12-4 and TRBJ1-1; possibly TRBD1 for D (5 bases). The CDR3 contains 11 residues. The V end lost 6 bases, the J end lost 6 bases, and 8 bases lay between the germline ends. The CDR3 sequence is CASRSGSEAFF. CDR3 bases: TGTGCCAGCAGGTCAGGGTCTGAAGCTTTCTTT.

There are a few counts of this clonotype. J is TRBJ1-4 and V is TRBV29-1; no reliable D call. V was clipped by 5 bases and J by 5 bases, with 12 bases between them. Germline CDR1 SQVTM, CDR2 ANQGSEA. The CDR3 runs to 13 residues. CDR3 region: CSVFLLGNEKLFF. The CDR3 DNA is TGCAGCGTTTTCCTCTTGGGGAATGAAAAACTGTTTTTT.

The chain employs TRBV5-1 and TRBJ2-3; D unresolved. Between the trimmed V and J ends, which lost 7 bases and 3 bases, there was a span of 15 bases. CDR3 length equals 14 residues. CDR1 SGHRS and CDR2 YFSETQ come from the germline V gene. The CDR3 protein is CASCRGVKTDTQYF. DNA for the CDR3: TGCGCCAGCTGCAGAGGAGTTAAAACAGATACGCAGTATTTT.

This clonotype was recorded a few times. The chain has TRBV14 and TRBJ2-3; no reliable D call. This CDR3 is 11 amino acids long. With 2 bases removed from V and 5 bases from J, the gap between germline ends came to 2 bases. The germline V gene has CDR1 SGHDN and CDR2 FVKESK. CDR3 DNA sequence: TGTGCCAGCAGCCAACTAGATACGCAGTATTTT. This codes for CASSQLDTQYF.

V and J are TRBV11-2 and TRBJ1-6; TRBD1 matches at 7 bases. V trimming: 7 bases; J trimming: 5 bases; junction bases outside the gene matches: 8. CDR3 length equals 15 residues. Germline CDR1 and CDR2: SGHAT and FQNNGV. The chain's CDR3 is CASTRSGTDNSPLHF. The DNA for the CDR3 is TGTGCCAGCACAAGATCCGGGACAGATAATTCACCCCTCCACTTT.

The sample holds a few counts of this clonotype. The rearrangement links TRBV20-1 to TRBJ2-7, with 7 bases matching TRBD2. The J segment lost 12 bases and the V segment lost 6 bases, leaving 11 bases of the junction unmatched. The CDR3 has 11 amino acids. CDR1 DFQATT and CDR2 SNEGSKA come from the germline V gene (reference sequence). The CDR3 is CSAGNSGDPYF. The CDR3 nucleotides read TGCAGTGCGGGTAACAGCGGGGATCCGTACTTC.

The chain couples TRBV5-4 to TRBJ2-3, with D possibly TRBD2 on 5 matching bases. This CDR3 contains 13 residues. Trimming cost V 7 bases and J 1 base, with 10 bases left between them. Germline-derived CDR1 and CDR2 are SGHNT and YYREEE (reference sequence). The CDR3 coding sequence is TGTGCCAGCGGGAGATTGGGCACAGATACGCAGTATTTT. This codes for CASGRLGTDTQYF.

This clonotype was counted only a few times. The chain joins TRBV13 to TRBJ2-3; D is perhaps TRBD2 (6 bases). There are 14 residues in the CDR3. V lost 5 bases and J 5 bases, leaving 14 bases between the germline ends. Germline lookup yields CDR1 PRHDT and CDR2 FYEKMQ (reference sequence). CDR3 region: CASSDSGVGDTQYF. CDR3 DNA sequence: TGTGCCAGCAGCGATAGCGGAGTGGGAGATACGCAGTATTTT.

This clonotype was observed a few times. This chain connects TRBV5-4 to TRBJ2-1; TRBD2 matches 10 bases. Germline V gives CDR1 SGHNT, CDR2 YYREEE (reference sequence). Trimming at V came to 4 bases and at J to 7 bases, leaving 11 bases not matched to a gene. This CDR3 is built from 16 residues. The CDR3 sequence is CASSRVAGGPNNEQFF. The DNA of the CDR3 is TGTGCCAGCAGCAGAGTAGCGGGGGGCCCTAATAATGAGCAGTTCTTC. The full variable domain, completed using reference TRBV5-4 and TRBJ2-1, is ETGVTQSPTHLIKTRGQQVTLRCSSQSGHNTVSWYQQALGQGPQFIFQYYREEENGRGNFPPRFSGLQFPNYSSELNVNALELDDSALYLCASSRVAGGPNNEQFFGPGTRLTVL.

This clonotype was observed once. This sequence joins TRBV25-1 and TRBJ1-3, with unresolved D. From germline, CDR1 is MGHDK and CDR2 SYGVNS. V was cut by 4 bases and J by 0 bases, with 10 bases left in between. This CDR3 has 15 residues. Here the CDR3 DNA reads TGTGCCAGCAGTGCCCCCCGAGGCTCTGGAAACACCATATATTTT. It encodes CASSAPRGSGNTIYF.

The chain is built from TRBV5-1 and TRBJ2-2; TRBD2 matches 11 bases. V was pared by 1 base and J by 6 bases, with 11 bases of the junction left unmatched. Germline lookup yields CDR1 SGHRS and CDR2 YFSETQ. The CDR3 loop spans 18 amino acids. CDR3 sequence: CASSLRLTSGVLAGELFF. CDR3 DNA sequence: TGCGCCAGCAGCTTGAGACTGACTAGCGGGGTGTTGGCCGGGGAGCTGTTTTTT.

This clonotype came up a few times. The rearrangement uses TRBV18 and TRBJ1-1, with TRBD1 as a possible D gene (6 bases). Germline CDR1 and CDR2: KGHSH and LQKENI. The germline V and J ends were trimmed by 5 bases and 4 bases, with 17 bases remaining between them. This CDR3 has 15 residues. The DNA for the CDR3 is TGTGCCAGCTCAACCAAACAGGGATCGCTCACTGAAGCTTTCTTT. Its translation is CASSTKQGSLTEAFF.

This rearrangement joins TRBV5-1 to TRBJ2-7, with D possibly TRBD1 on 6 matching bases. The CDR3 has 13 amino acids. Deletions cut 3 bases from V and 3 bases from J, with 10 bases between. CDR1 is SGHRS, CDR2 YFSETQ, per germline. CDR3 residues: CASSSEGGYEQYF. CDR3 DNA: TGCGCCAGCAGCTCGGAAGGGGGCTACGAGCAGTACTTC.

Comment on this clonotype: A junction boundary mismatches the germline segment, possibly from a read error. The rearrangement uses TRBV6-1 and TRBJ2-7, with 9 bases matching TRBD1. Germline V CDR1 and CDR2: MNHNS, SASEGT. The CDR3 loop spans 13 amino acids. Written as DNA, the CDR3 is TGTGCCAGCAGGAGGGACAGGGCCTACCAGCAGTACTTC. Amino acids: CASRRDRAYQQYF.

The V gene is TRBV30, the J gene TRBJ1-5, with 9 positions matching TRBD1. With 2 bases clipped from V and 6 bases from J, the junction kept 2 bases outside the gene matches. The length of the CDR3 is 13 residues. CDR1 and CDR2 (germline): GTSNPN, SVGIG (reference sequence). CDR3 DNA sequence: TGTGCCTGGAGTCACAGGGGGCTTCAGCCCCAGCATTTT. It codes for CAWSHRGLQPQHF.

V is TRBV4-2 and J is TRBJ2-6; no reliable D call. This CDR3 is 15 amino acids long. From germline, CDR1 is LGHNA and CDR2 YNFKEQ. The V end lost 4 bases, the J end lost 0 bases, and 7 bases lay between the germline ends. CDR3 bases: TGTGCCAGCAGCCCTTGCCTCTCTGGGGCCAACGTCCTGACTTTC. Amino acids: CASSPCLSGANVLTF.

The rearrangement uses TRBV11-3 and TRBJ2-5; 9 positions match TRBD2. Trimming at V came to 1 base and at J to 2 bases, leaving 5 bases not matched to a gene. The CDR3 spans 16 residues. Germline CDR1 and CDR2: SGHNT and YENEEA. The CDR3 protein is CASSLGRTSGQETQYF. CDR3 bases: TGTGCCAGCAGCTTAGGGAGAACTAGCGGGCAAGAGACCCAGTACTTC. Full variable domain (remainder filled in from reference TRBV11-3 and TRBJ2-5): EAGVVQSPRYKIIEKKQPVAFWCNPISGHNTLYWYLQNLGQGPELLIRYENEEAVDDSQLPKDRFSAERLKGVDSTLKIQPAELGDSAVYLCASSLGRTSGQETQYFGPGTRLLVL.

This clonotype was seen only a few times. V is TRBV5-1 and J is TRBJ2-7; a weak D match, TRBD2 (6 bases). This CDR3 region has 14 residues. Germline CDR1 and CDR2: SGHRS and YFSETQ. Trimming took 1 base from V and 6 from J, leaving 14 bases between them. DNA for the CDR3: TGCGCCAGCAGCTTGTTAGCGTCAGCGGGCGAGCAGTACTTC. It yields the protein CASSLLASAGEQYF.

V usage is TRBV30 and J usage is TRBJ1-1; D is uncertain. The CDR3 covers 14 residues. CDR1 and CDR2 (germline): GTSNPN, SVGIG (reference sequence). The V end lost 0 bases, the J end lost 1 base, and 9 bases lay between the germline ends. CDR3 amino acids: CAWSVKGRNTEAFF. As DNA, the CDR3 is TGTGCCTGGAGTGTAAAAGGTCGGAACACTGAAGCTTTCTTT.

In this sample, this clonotype turned up a few times. V is TRBV12-3 or TRBV12-4 and J is TRBJ2-1, with D possibly being TRBD1 (6 bases). V was pared by 5 bases and J by 8 bases, with 13 bases between. CDR3 size: 13 residues. CDR3 in amino acids: CASSPQGFYEQFF. The CDR3 bases are TGTGCCAGCAGTCCACAGGGTTTTTATGAGCAGTTCTTC.

The rearrangement uses TRBV27 and TRBJ1-2; TRBD1 matches at 9 bases. V lost 5 bases to trimming and J lost 4 bases; unmatched junction nucleotides: 5. Germline assignment: CDR1 MNHEY and CDR2 SMNVEV (reference sequence). CDR3 length: 14 residues. CDR3 nucleotide sequence: TGTGCCAGCAGTACAGGGGGCGATGGCTATGGCTACACCTTC. Translation: CASSTGGDGYGYTF.

This rearrangement joins TRBV27 to TRBJ2-5, with TRBD2 as a possible D gene (6 bases). Germline V gene lookup returns CDR1 MNHEY and CDR2 SMNVEV (reference sequence). Trimming shortened V by 6 bases and J by 5 bases, and 13 bases separated the two germline ends. This CDR3 is 13 amino acids long. In nucleotides, the CDR3 is TGTGCCAGCAGCGGAGGGAGGAGGGAGACCCAGTACTTC. Translating gives CASSGGRRETQYF.

This clonotype was found a few times. The rearrangement uses TRBV5-1 and TRBJ2-3; D unresolved. This CDR3 region has 14 residues. Germline V gene data show CDR1 as SGHRS and CDR2 as YFSETQ. V dropped 0 bases and J dropped 4 bases, with 9 bases sitting between them. This CDR3 is CASSLEYSSDTQYF. The CDR3 nucleotides read TGCGCCAGCAGCTTGGAATATAGCTCAGATACGCAGTATTTT.

The chain links TRBV27 to TRBJ2-4; D unclear. Trimming took off 7 bases at V and 0 bases at J, with 13 bases between the two ends. In germline, CDR1 is MNHEY, CDR2 SMNVEV (reference sequence). CDR3 length: 15 residues. DNA of the CDR3: TGTGCCAGCAACACCTCACGACTAGCCAAAAACATTCAGTACTTC. Its translation is CASNTSRLAKNIQYF.

This clonotype was detected only a few times. The chain combines TRBV5-1 with TRBJ2-1, with D possibly being TRBD1 (5 bases). V gave up 1 base and J gave up 8 bases, with 10 bases separating them. This CDR3 has 13 amino acids. The V gene's germline CDR1 is SGHRS and CDR2 YFSETQ. The CDR3 region has the DNA TGCGCCAGCAGCTTGAGCCAGGGCGATGAGCAGTTCTTC. As protein: CASSLSQGDEQFF.

In this sample, this clonotype turned up a few times. The gene calls are TRBV3-1 and TRBJ2-5; possible D gene TRBD1, 6 bases. Trimming cost V 5 bases and J 10 bases, with 11 bases left between them. This CDR3 contains 11 residues. Germline assignment: CDR1 LGHDT and CDR2 YNNKEL (reference sequence). The CDR3 region has the DNA TGTGCCAGCAGCATACAGGGCGGCCAGTACTTC. Translated: CASSIQGGQYF.